The clone carrying this TCR beta chain was observed once. Produced via immunoSEQ multiplex PCR; TCRdb's table is partial and in-frame only. This table holds 170,000 or so clones, just over 90% found once. The data are from a study of control samples from healthy donors and cancer patients. Germline V CDR1 and CDR2: SGHTA, FQGNSA. The CDR3 consists of 15 residues. V was shortened by 6 bases and J by 4 bases, with 18 bases between the two germline ends. The receptor was derived from a man aged 30-40 years in good health. Input material: blood. V gene TRBV7-2 combines with J gene TRBJ1-2, with D perhaps matching TRBD1 (5 bases). The CDR3 bases are TGTGCCAGCAGGCGACGGGACGCAGCTAGCTATGGCTACACCTTC. Its translation is CASRRRDAASYGYTF. Full variable domain (rest looked up from reference TRBV7-2 and TRBJ1-2): GAGVSQSPSNKVTEKGKDVELRCDPISGHTALYWYRQSLGQGLEFLIYFQGNSAPDKSGLPSDRFSAERTGGSVSTLTIQRTQQEDSAVYLCASRRRDAASYGYTFGSGTRLTVV.